The T cell receptor (beta chain) described here comes from a study of OX40 agonist ivuxolimab in advanced cancers. Background on the study: Prior checkpoint blockade (anti-PD-1, anti-PD-L1 or anti-CTLA-4) was permitted; around 40% had it. Study-level points and caveats: On average, CD8+ T cells had more expanded clones than CD4+. In the 0.1 to 3.0 mg/kg range, CD4+ and CD8+ blood T cells had expanded clonally by week 6.

This clone showed up just a few times. Antigen unknown. Libraries were prepared by immunoSEQ multiplex PCR; TCRdb keeps only in-frame clonotypes and omits some of them. Among around 41,000 clones listed, about nine tenths were seen once. V was shortened by 2 bases and J by 1 base, with 6 bases between the two germline ends. Germline V gives CDR1 SEHNR, CDR2 FQNEAQ (reference sequence). This CDR3 comprises 14 residues. This receptor was obtained from an adult with an advanced solid tumor such as melanoma, head and neck, liver or kidney cancer. The chain employs TRBV7-9 and TRBJ2-1; D gene uncertain. The sample was CD4+ or CD8+ T cells sorted from blood, taken in a trial of the OX40 agonist ivuxolimab. The chain's CDR3 is CASSLPGSYNEQFF. In DNA form, the CDR3 reads TGTGCCAGCAGCTTACCTGGATCCTACAATGAGCAGTTCTTC. The full variable domain, rest sourced from reference TRBV7-9 and TRBJ2-1, is DTGVSQNPRHKITKRGQNVTFRCDPISEHNRLYWYRQTLGQGPEFLTYFQNEAQLEKSRLLSDRFSAERPKGSFSTLEIQRTEQGDSAMYLCASSLPGSYNEQFFGPGTRLTVL.